This TCR beta chain was documented in a study of lymphopenia after photon versus proton radiotherapy (dated by TCRdb to the late 2010s). Regarding the complete study: In patients with gastrointestinal tumors who developed high-grade lymphopenia, the study compared the immunological effects of photon radiation therapy with those of proton radiation therapy. The study was designed to characterize how the impact on the immune system differs between the two radiation modalities. The approximately 20 patients in the cohort had gastrointestinal tumors, were treated with either photon or proton therapy, and subsequently developed lymphopenia.

Worth noting for this clone: Its target antigen remains unknown. Per-base quality was not reported, and no clone a single base away is much larger than it.

V and J are trimmed by 0 bases and 5 bases, and the gene matches miss 10 bases of the junction. Inclusive of the bounding cysteine and phenylalanine, the CDR3 is 17 residues long. Of the read, only the CDR3 DNA is kept; its 51 bases are in frame from base 1. Taken from the germline V gene (reference sequence), the CDR1 and CDR2 loops are GTSNPN and SVGIG. Points the paper makes about the study in general: During treatment, patients who received photon therapy lost naive T cells and TCR diversity and gained effector/memory populations, whereas patients who received proton therapy remained relatively stable. Across the cohort, among patients who died, a greater drop in TCR diversity after the nadir was inversely correlated with overall survival time. Once the lymphocyte count had reached its nadir, the repertoires of photon-treated patients showed oligoclonal expansion, particularly of CD8+ Temra cells, and this expansion drove the decline in diversity. The survival association was assessed only in patients who died, and better survival with proton therapy was presented by the authors as a possibility rather than a demonstrated result.

The method was the immunoSEQ multiplex PCR assay. T cell repertoires were profiled with deep sequencing of rearranged TCR beta loci together with multiparametric flow cytometry. Imported from immuneACCESS, the table was reduced by TCRdb to in-frame sequences with V and J called. These copies leave out some clones; in studies compared against another copy, an unresolved V gene accounts for under half, and the cause of the remainder is not known. This sample is represented by 30,000 or so clones; about 87% of them were singletons. 47% of the sample goes to the ten largest clones. This sequence was found in a woman between 55 and 75 years old with cholangiocarcinoma. Some clones in this sample may be carry-over from other donors' samples. The source was peripheral blood, collected from a patient treated with proton-based radiotherapy. The rearranged chain carries TRBV30 and TRBJ2-5, and TRBD2 aligns with 12 junction nucleotides. The CDR3 loop reads CAWSVGASGGAWETQYF. The DNA sequence follows: TGTGCCTGGAGTGTAGGAGCTAGCGGGGGGGCCTGGGAGACCCAGTACTTC.